One sample yielded the 13 T cell receptor beta chains listed below, sequenced in a study of shared clonotypes between healthy human individuals. Naivety among CD8 cells was defined by CD45RO negativity and positive CCR7 selection, thereby excluding terminally differentiated effector memory CD45RA+ cells. Here immunoSEQ multiplex PCR was the method, and the copy in TCRdb shows in-frame clones only, minus some. The sample has some 2 million clones, about 95% seen once. Sequenced input: naive CD8+ T cells sorted from blood. Source of these receptors: a man aged 18 to 35 in good health.

For this clone: The sample contains more than one DNA sequence encoding this CDR3. The rearrangement uses TRBV9 and TRBJ2-2; D possibly uses TRBD1 or TRBD2 (5 bases each). Germline-derived CDR1 and CDR2 are SGDLS and YYNGEE. The CDR3 runs to 16 residues. The germline V and J ends were trimmed by 0 bases and 0 bases, with 9 bases remaining between them. The CDR3 DNA sequence: TGTGCCAGCAGCGTAGTAGGGGACCCGAACACCGGGGAGCTGTTTTTT. Translation gives CASSVVGDPNTGELFF.

V and J are TRBV7-8 and TRBJ1-1; unclear D gene. Trimming shortened V by 1 base and J by 12 bases, and 12 bases separated the two germline ends. The CDR3 consists of 12 residues. Germline CDR1 is SGHVS and CDR2 is FQNEAQ. The CDR3, as DNA: TGTGCCAGCAGCTTAGATTTGGACGGATCTTTCTTT. Protein sequence: CASSLDLDGSFF.

Comments on this clone: Additional DNA sequences in this sample encode the identical CDR3. The V gene is TRBV9, the J gene TRBJ2-1; D is perhaps TRBD1 or TRBD2 (5 bases each). The CDR3 runs 15 residues. Germline assignment: CDR1 SGDLS and CDR2 YYNGEE. Trimming left V 0 bases short and J 0 bases short, with 7 bases between. The DNA for the CDR3 is TGTGCCAGCAGCGTAGCGGGACCCTCCTACAATGAGCAGTTCTTC. Its translation is CASSVAGPSYNEQFF.

The rearrangement links TRBV4-1 to TRBJ2-7; a weak D match, TRBD1 (5 bases). The CDR3 is 15 amino acids. The germline V and J ends were trimmed by 1 base and 3 bases, with 13 bases remaining between them. From germline, CDR1 is MGHRA and CDR2 YSYEKL. The CDR3 here is CASSQGTTTVYEQYF. Written as DNA, the CDR3 is TGCGCCAGCAGCCAAGGGACAACGACGGTCTACGAGCAGTACTTC.

V gene TRBV10-3 combines with J gene TRBJ1-3, with D unresolved. The CDR3 loop spans 16 amino acids. Germline-derived CDR1 and CDR2 are ENHRY and SYGVKD. V was trimmed by 3 bases and J by 0 bases, leaving 12 bases between them. CDR3 region: CAISDQAFSSGNTIYF. The CDR3 region has the DNA TGTGCCATCAGTGACCAAGCGTTCAGCTCTGGAAACACCATATATTTT.

This chain uses TRBV4-1 with TRBJ2-7; weak D call: TRBD2 (6 bases). Germline lookup yields CDR1 MGHRA and CDR2 YSYEKL. The germline V and J ends were trimmed by 2 bases and 4 bases, with 12 bases remaining between them. This CDR3 has 14 amino acids. CDR3 region: CASSQSEAGYEQYF. For the CDR3, the DNA is TGCGCCAGCAGCCAATCCGAGGCGGGGTACGAGCAGTACTTC.

The chain joins TRBV4-1 to TRBJ1-5; 10 nucleotides align to TRBD1. This CDR3 comprises 15 residues. Germline lookup yields CDR1 MGHRA and CDR2 YSYEKL. With V trimmed by 3 bases and J by 9 bases, 8 bases remained unmatched. The CDR3: CASSQLTGGGGPQHF. CDR3 nucleotides: TGCGCCAGCAGCCAGCTGACAGGGGGCGGAGGGCCCCAGCATTTT.

This clone has just a few counts. V and J are TRBV6-4 and TRBJ1-2, with D uncertain. The CDR3 loop spans 13 amino acids. Between the trimmed V and J ends, which lost 4 bases and 5 bases, there was a span of 11 bases. The germline V gene encodes CDR1 MRHNA and CDR2 SNTAGT. CDR3 protein: CASSAWTDYGYTF. Written as DNA, the CDR3 is TGTGCCAGCAGTGCCTGGACGGATTATGGCTACACCTTC.

The chain uses TRBV11-2 and TRBJ2-3, with D unclear. CDR3 length: 13 residues. The germline V gene has CDR1 SGHAT and CDR2 FQNNGV. Trimming left V 5 bases short and J 3 bases short, with 9 bases between. DNA of the CDR3: TGTGCCAGCAGCATACCAAGGACAGATACGCAGTATTTT. Amino acid sequence: CASSIPRTDTQYF. Filled out from reference TRBV11-2 and TRBJ2-3, the complete variable domain reads EAGVAQSPRYKIIEKRQSVAFWCNPISGHATLYWYQQILGQGPKLLIQFQNNGVVDDSQLPKDRFSAERLKGVDSTLKIQPAKLEDSAVYLCASSIPRTDTQYFGPGTRLTVL.

The genes are TRBV27 and TRBJ2-3; 8 nucleotides align to TRBD1. The CDR3 sequence is 17 residues long. V dropped 5 bases and J dropped 1; count of bases not matched to a gene: 11. CDR1 MNHEY and CDR2 SMNVEV come from the germline V gene (reference sequence). The CDR3 DNA follows: TGTGCCAGCAGTACCGACAGGGGTGTGTGGGGCACAGATACGCAGTATTTT. Translated, it gives CASSTDRGVWGTDTQYF.

The chain couples TRBV6-5 to TRBJ2-1; D is undetermined. V lost 4 bases and J lost 3, with 10 bases in between. The length of the CDR3 is 14 residues. CDR1 is MNHEY, CDR2 SVGAGI, per germline. The CDR3 region has the DNA TGTGCCAGCAGTTCCCTTACGAACTACAATGAGCAGTTCTTC. It codes for CASSSLTNYNEQFF.

This chain joins TRBV5-8 and TRBJ2-7; D may match TRBD1 or TRBD2 (5 bases each). The CDR3 runs to 14 residues. Germline V gene data show CDR1 as SGHTS and CDR2 as YDEGEE. Trimming took off 6 bases at V and 5 bases at J, with 18 bases between the two ends. CDR3 bases: TGTGCCAGCACCCCGGGGACGGGTCGTAACGAGCAGTACTTC. Its translation is CASTPGTGRNEQYF.

The chain recombines TRBV29-1 with TRBJ2-7; D uncertain. Germline V gene lookup returns CDR1 SQVTM and CDR2 ANQGSEA. The CDR3 totals 13 residues. The germline V and J ends were trimmed by 5 bases and 6 bases, with 17 bases remaining between them. The CDR3 region is CSVTHVTESEQYF. DNA for the CDR3: TGCAGCGTTACCCACGTCACGGAGAGCGAGCAGTACTTC.